The present entry profiles one T cell receptor beta chain with its context. The sample originates from a study of Ad26.COV2.S vaccination and SARS-CoV-2 variants. Produced via immunoSEQ multiplex PCR; TCRdb's table is partial and in-frame only. The sample holds about 240,000 clones, roughly 90% seen once. The treatment: around 19 received Ad26.COV2.S at low or high dose, single or two shots; about 5 received placebo; per-sample allocation not given. Day 63 following the first vaccine or placebo injection was when the samples were taken. The receptor was isolated from a person between 18 and 60 years old who received the Ad26.COV2.S COVID-19 vaccine or a placebo. The specimen comprised peripheral blood, sampled in a trial of Ad26.COV2.S vaccine versus placebo.

The CDR3 reads CASSLLWRDRAGTDTQYF. The DNA for the CDR3 is TGTGCCAGCAGTTTACTGTGGAGGGACAGGGCGGGCACAGATACGCAGTATTTT. This chain uses TRBV28 with TRBJ2-3, with 9 bases fitting TRBD1. The CDR3 runs to 18 residues. Trimming at V came to 2 bases and at J to 1 base, leaving 10 bases not matched to a gene. The V gene's germline CDR1 is MDHEN and CDR2 SYDVKM.